One and the same sample provided the 19 T cell receptor beta chains below, sequenced in a study of blood T cell repertoires in COVID-19. TCRdb's table, derived via immunoSEQ multiplex PCR, lists solely in-frame clones and lacks some. Of under 55,000 clones listed, 70% to 80% were seen once; the top ten hold 25%. The sequencing input was peripheral blood. These TCRs come from a man between 65 and 85 years old with acute or convalescent COVID-19.

The chain recombines TRBV3-1 (or the pseudogene TRBV3-2) with TRBJ2-3; D unresolved. The CDR3 runs 15 residues. V lost 4 bases and J lost 2, with 13 bases in between. Germline V gives CDR1 LGHDT, CDR2 YNNKEL (reference sequence). The CDR3 DNA follows: TGTGCCAGCAGCCCTTCATCATTAGCCACAGATACGCAGTATTTT. This codes for CASSPSSLATDTQYF.

This chain joins TRBV27 and TRBJ1-2; unclear D gene. The CDR3 consists of 15 residues. From germline, CDR1 is MNHEY and CDR2 SMNVEV (reference sequence). Trimming stripped 0 bases from V and 6 bases from J, with 14 bases between. The CDR3 nucleotides are TGTGCCAGCAGTTTATCAAGGACCCAGCGGCATGGCTACACCTTC. Encoded protein: CASSLSRTQRHGYTF.

The V call is TRBV5-4, the J call TRBJ2-1; 7 nucleotides align to TRBD1. J was trimmed by 2 bases and V by 4 bases; bases with no gene match: 9. The CDR3 loop spans 16 amino acids. CDR1 and CDR2 from the germline V gene are SGHNT and YYREEE (reference sequence). In nucleotides, the CDR3 is TGTGCCAGCAGCCCTTCAGGGGGACGGACCTACAATGAGCAGTTCTTC. Translation: CASSPSGGRTYNEQFF.

J is TRBJ1-4 and V is TRBV6-2 or TRBV6-3; 7 bases are shared with TRBD1. The CDR3 spans 14 residues. CDR1 is MNHEY and CDR2 is SVGEGT in the germline V gene. V lost 5 bases, J lost 8 bases, and 8 bases stayed unmatched. The CDR3 spells CASSHGTGEEKLFF. The CDR3 coding sequence is TGTGCCAGCAGTCACGGAACAGGGGAAGAAAAACTGTTTTTT.

CDR3 in DNA: TGTGCCAGCAGCAATCCGGGAGCGGGAGTGGGAAACATTCAGTACTTC. It yields the protein CASSNPGAGVGNIQYF. The chain is built from TRBV7-2 and TRBJ2-4; TRBD2 matches at 8 bases. Germline lookup yields CDR1 SGHTA and CDR2 FQGNSA. The J segment lost 6 bases and the V segment lost 5 bases, leaving 12 bases of the junction unmatched. The CDR3 runs to 16 residues.

This chain joins TRBV19 and TRBJ2-3; 7 bases are a match to TRBD2. The CDR3 loop spans 17 amino acids. J was trimmed by 1 base and V by 0 bases; bases with no gene match: 7. The germline V gene encodes CDR1 LNHDA and CDR2 SQIVND (reference sequence). The CDR3 nucleotides are TGTGCCAGTAGTATAGATCTGGGGGGGAGGGGCACAGATACGCAGTATTTT. Translation gives CASSIDLGGRGTDTQYF.

The genes are TRBV5-4 and TRBJ1-4; 7 bases line up with TRBD1. With V trimmed by 4 bases and J by 4 bases, 10 bases remained unmatched. The CDR3 extends over 16 amino acids. CDR1 is SGHNT, CDR2 YYREEE, per germline (reference sequence). CDR3 amino acids: CASSTAGQALNEKLFF. As DNA, the CDR3 is TGTGCCAGCAGCACCGCTGGACAGGCCCTTAATGAAAAACTGTTTTTT.

J is TRBJ2-6 and V is TRBV28; D possibly corresponds to TRBD2 (6 bases). The germline CDR1 and CDR2 sequences are MDHEN and SYDVKM. Trimming left V 7 bases short and J 0 bases short, with 13 bases between. This CDR3 is 16 amino acids long. CDR3 sequence reads: CASTGLLLSGANVLTF. CDR3 DNA: TGTGCCAGCACGGGACTCCTTCTCTCTGGGGCCAACGTCCTGACTTTC.

J is TRBJ1-2 and V is TRBV6-1, with a weak D call TRBD1 (5 bases). V shed 4 bases and J shed 2 bases, with 17 bases lying between them. CDR1 MNHNS and CDR2 SASEGT come from the germline V gene. The CDR3 loop spans 16 amino acids. The chain's CDR3 is CASSGYWVGLNYGYTF. Written as DNA, the CDR3 is TGTGCCAGCAGTGGCTACTGGGTGGGGCTCAACTATGGCTACACCTTC.

The chain uses TRBV27 and TRBJ2-5, with 8 positions matching TRBD2. The CDR3 consists of 17 residues. V trimming: 2 bases; J trimming: 5 bases; junction bases outside the gene matches: 13. The germline gives CDR1 MNHEY, CDR2 SMNVEV (reference sequence). As DNA, the CDR3 is TGTGCCAGCAGTTTACCCCGGGTGGCGGGGGGAACCGAGACCCAGTACTTC. It translates to CASSLPRVAGGTETQYF.

V gene TRBV10-3 combines with J gene TRBJ1-1, with 8 bases fitting TRBD1. This CDR3 region has 14 residues. J lost 1 base, V lost 6 bases, and 4 bases had no gene match. CDR1 ENHRY and CDR2 SYGVKD come from the germline V gene. For the CDR3, the DNA is TGTGCCATCAGCCCGACAGGGGAGAACACTGAAGCTTTCTTT. This codes for CAISPTGENTEAFF.

The chain uses TRBV5-4 and TRBJ1-2; D is unclear. Per the germline V gene, CDR1 is SGHNT and CDR2 is YYREEE (reference sequence). V lost 4 bases, J lost 3 bases, and 19 bases lay in between. There are 16 residues in the CDR3. This CDR3 is CASSLTWAARDYGYTF. Written as DNA, the CDR3 is TGTGCCAGCAGCCTAACCTGGGCAGCGCGGGACTATGGCTACACCTTC.

The gene calls are TRBV18 and TRBJ1-5, with 7 nucleotides matching TRBD1. Germline assignment: CDR1 KGHSH and CDR2 LQKENI. V trimming: 4 bases; J trimming: 5 bases; junction bases outside the gene matches: 2. The CDR3 runs 13 residues. The CDR3 spells CASSQGADQPQHF. The CDR3, as DNA: TGTGCCAGCTCACAGGGGGCGGATCAGCCCCAGCATTTT.

The chain couples TRBV5-1 to TRBJ2-1, with 16 bases fitting TRBD2. The CDR3 length is 15 residues. Germline V gene lookup returns CDR1 SGHRS and CDR2 YFSETQ. The trim removed 0 bases at V and 12 bases at J, leaving 3 bases unmatched. The CDR3 region is CASSLGGTSGRVQFF. The CDR3, as DNA: TGCGCCAGCAGCTTGGGGGGGACTAGCGGGAGGGTGCAGTTCTTC.

This clone was recorded many times. The rearrangement links TRBV4-2 to TRBJ2-3; 12 bases map to TRBD2. This CDR3 has 16 amino acids. With 0 bases clipped from V and 4 bases from J, the junction kept 2 bases outside the gene matches. The V gene's germline CDR1 is LGHNA and CDR2 YNFKEQ. The chain's CDR3 is CASSQEASGGADTQYF. DNA for the CDR3: TGTGCCAGCAGCCAAGAGGCTAGCGGGGGGGCAGATACGCAGTATTTT.

The chain uses TRBV15 and TRBJ1-2; D is ambiguous. This CDR3 comprises 14 residues. V lost 1 base to trimming and J lost 7 bases, with 13 bases between them. Germline V gene lookup returns CDR1 LNHNV and CDR2 YYDKDF (reference sequence). CDR3 region: CATSRGPQDFGYTF. The CDR3 nucleotides are TGTGCCACCAGCAGAGGGCCCCAGGATTTTGGCTACACCTTC.

This clone was counted only a few times. V is TRBV7-8 and J is TRBJ1-2, with 8 bases matching TRBD1. The CDR3 runs to 13 residues. Germline loops: CDR1 SGHVS, CDR2 FQNEAQ. V shed 1 base, J shed 5 bases, and the junction held 0 bases outside the gene matches. CDR3 nucleotides: TGTGCCAGCAGCTTAGGACAGGGGTATGGCTACACCTTC. Amino acids: CASSLGQGYGYTF.

The chain joins TRBV7-3 to TRBJ2-1; TRBD1 matches 9 bases. CDR3 size: 14 residues. The germline V gene has CDR1 SGHTA and CDR2 FQGTGA. Unmatched junction bases numbered 9, after V lost 7 bases and J lost 8 bases. CDR3 DNA: TGTGCCAGCAAGAGGACAGGGGATTTTGATGAGCAGTTCTTC. It is translated as CASKRTGDFDEQFF.

This clone was found once. This chain connects TRBV7-9 to TRBJ1-1, with D possibly TRBD1 on 5 matching bases. Trimming shortened V by 4 bases and J by 0 bases, and 15 bases separated the two germline ends. The CDR3 runs to 16 residues. Germline CDR1 SEHNR, CDR2 FQNEAQ (reference sequence). CDR3 nucleotides: TGTGCCAGCAGCTACCCCCAGGGTACCATGAACACTGAAGCTTTCTTT. Its protein is CASSYPQGTMNTEAFF.